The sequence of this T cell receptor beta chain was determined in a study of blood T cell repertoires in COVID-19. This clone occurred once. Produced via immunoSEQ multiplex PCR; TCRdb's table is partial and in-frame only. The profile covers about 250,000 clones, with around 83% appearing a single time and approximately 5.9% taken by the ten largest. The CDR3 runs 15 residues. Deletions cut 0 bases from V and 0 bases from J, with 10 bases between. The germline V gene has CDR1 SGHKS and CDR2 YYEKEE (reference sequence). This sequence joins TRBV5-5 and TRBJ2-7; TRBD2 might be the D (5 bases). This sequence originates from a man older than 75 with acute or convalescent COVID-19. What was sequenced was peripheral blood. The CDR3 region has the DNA TGTGCCAGCAGCTTGGCGGACTCTCTCTCCTACGAGCAGTACTTC. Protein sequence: CASSLADSLSYEQYF.